This T cell receptor (beta chain) was captured by sequencing in a study of OX40 agonist ivuxolimab in advanced cancers. The overall study: Treatment of patients was with ivuxolimab, an agonistic anti-OX40 (CD134) antibody. A partial response was reached by three patients: one with hepatocellular carcinoma and two with cutaneous melanoma. Overall study results and limits: Among patients with partial responses at 0.1-3.0 mg/kg, clonal expansion was among the lowest.

Autoimmune disease history or systemic immunosuppression meant exclusion. Turning to this clone: Its antigen is undetermined.

This table comes from immunoSEQ multiplex PCR, and its TCRdb copy is limited to in-frame clones, with some not included. Here the sample spans about 82,000 clones, around 86% being singletons. The germline V gene encodes CDR1 SGHTS and CDR2 YDEGEE. This CDR3 has 16 amino acids. V was clipped by 1 base and J by 3 bases, with 14 bases between them. This sequence was found in an adult with an advanced solid tumor such as melanoma, head and neck, liver or kidney cancer. This chain uses TRBV5-8 with TRBJ2-1; TRBD2 might be the D (6 bases). Here the sequenced sample was CD4+ or CD8+ T cells sorted from blood, taken in a trial of the OX40 agonist ivuxolimab. The CDR3 DNA reads TGTGCCAGCAGCTTGACGACTAGTTCCTACTACAATGAGCAGTTCTTC. Translated, it gives CASSLTTSSYYNEQFF.